This T cell receptor beta chain was recovered during a study of cytomegalovirus exposure and HLA in healthy donors. Overall study results and limits: Specificity of a few CMV-associated chains for CMV antigens was verified in vitro.

This clone appeared a few times. Its antigen is still unknown. The PCR used 60 Vbeta and 13 Jbeta primers. Profiling relied on immunoSEQ multiplex PCR, and the TCRdb table lists in-frame clones only, not all of them. The profile covers over 60,000 clones, with about 75% appearing a single time and approximately 13% taken by the ten largest. CDR3 length: 13 amino acids. V was pared by 2 bases and J by 3 bases, with 7 bases between. Germline V gene lookup returns CDR1 MNHNY and CDR2 SVGAGI (reference sequence). The V and J genes are TRBV6-6 and TRBJ1-2, with D unresolved. Sequencing input: PBMCs. The TCR sequence derives from a man between 65 and 85 years old in good health and CMV-seronegative. CDR3 loop: CASSYEHDYGYTF. CDR3 DNA sequence: TGTGCCAGCAGTTACGAGCATGACTATGGCTACACCTTC.